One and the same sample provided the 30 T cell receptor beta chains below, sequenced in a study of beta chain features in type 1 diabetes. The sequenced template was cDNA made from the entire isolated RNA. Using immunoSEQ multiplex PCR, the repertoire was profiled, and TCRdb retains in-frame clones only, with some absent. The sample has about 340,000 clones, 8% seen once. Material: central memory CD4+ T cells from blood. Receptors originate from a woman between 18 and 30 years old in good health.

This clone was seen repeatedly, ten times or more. The CDR3 spells CASRIRSTHASTEAFF. The CDR3 region has the DNA TGTGCCAGCAGAATTCGCTCGACCCATGCTTCCACTGAAGCTTTCTTT. The chain has TRBV7-2 and TRBJ1-1, with no clear D. The V gene's germline CDR1 is SGHTA and CDR2 FQGNSA. This CDR3 spans 16 amino acids. The germline V and J ends were trimmed by 6 bases and 4 bases, with 21 bases remaining between them.

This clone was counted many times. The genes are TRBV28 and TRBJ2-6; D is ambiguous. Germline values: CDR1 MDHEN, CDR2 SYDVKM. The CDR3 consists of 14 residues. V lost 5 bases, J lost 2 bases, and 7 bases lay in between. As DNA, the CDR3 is TGTGCCAGCAGTGGTGCCCCTGGGGCCAACGTCCTGACTTTC. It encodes CASSGAPGANVLTF.

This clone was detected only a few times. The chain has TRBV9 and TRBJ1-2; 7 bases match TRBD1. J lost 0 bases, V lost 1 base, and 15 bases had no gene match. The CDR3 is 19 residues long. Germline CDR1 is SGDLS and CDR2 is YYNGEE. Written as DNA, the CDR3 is TGTGCCAGCAGCGTAAGCCCCTCCCCCCGACAGGGAGCTAACTATGGCTACACCTTC. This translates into CASSVSPSPRQGANYGYTF.

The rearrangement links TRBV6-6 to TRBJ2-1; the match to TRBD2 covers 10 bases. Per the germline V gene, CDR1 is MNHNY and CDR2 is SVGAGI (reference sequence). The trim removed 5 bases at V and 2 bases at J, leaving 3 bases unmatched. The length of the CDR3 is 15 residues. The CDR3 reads CASSKLAGTYNEQFF. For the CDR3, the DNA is TGTGCCAGCAGTAAACTAGCGGGGACCTACAATGAGCAGTTCTTC.

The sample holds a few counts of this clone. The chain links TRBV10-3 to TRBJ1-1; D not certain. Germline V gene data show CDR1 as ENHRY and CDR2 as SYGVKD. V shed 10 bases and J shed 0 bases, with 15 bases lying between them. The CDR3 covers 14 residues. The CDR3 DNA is TGTGCCACAGGCCCGACTGGCATGAACACTGAAGCTTTCTTT. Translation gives CATGPTGMNTEAFF.

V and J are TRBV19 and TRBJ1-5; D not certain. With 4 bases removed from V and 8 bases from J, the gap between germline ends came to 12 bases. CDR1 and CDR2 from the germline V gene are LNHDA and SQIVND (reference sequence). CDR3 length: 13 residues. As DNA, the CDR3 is TGTGCCAGTAGTACCACGAGAGGCAAGCCCCAGCATTTT. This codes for CASSTTRGKPQHF.

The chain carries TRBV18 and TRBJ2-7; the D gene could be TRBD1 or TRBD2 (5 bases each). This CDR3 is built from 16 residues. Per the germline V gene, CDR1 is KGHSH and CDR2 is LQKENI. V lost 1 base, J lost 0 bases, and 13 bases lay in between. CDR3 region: CASSPLSGRSSYEQYF. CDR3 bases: TGTGCCAGCTCACCACTATCGGGGCGCAGCTCCTACGAGCAGTACTTC. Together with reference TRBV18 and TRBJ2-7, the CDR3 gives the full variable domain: NAGVMQNPRHLVRRRGQEARLRCSPMKGHSHVYWYRQLPEEGLKFMVYLQKENIIDESGMPKERFSAEFPKEGPSILRIQQVVRGDSAAYFCASSPLSGRSSYEQYFGPGTRLTVT.

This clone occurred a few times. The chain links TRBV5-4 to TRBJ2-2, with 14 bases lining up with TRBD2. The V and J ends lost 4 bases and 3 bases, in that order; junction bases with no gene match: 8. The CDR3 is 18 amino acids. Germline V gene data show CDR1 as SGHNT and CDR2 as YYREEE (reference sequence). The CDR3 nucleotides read TGTGCCAGCAGCACCGGACTAGCGGGAGGTATTTACACCGGGGAGCTGTTTTTT. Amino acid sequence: CASSTGLAGGIYTGELFF. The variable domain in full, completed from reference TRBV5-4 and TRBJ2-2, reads ETGVTQSPTHLIKTRGQQVTLRCSSQSGHNTVSWYQQALGQGPQFIFQYYREEENGRGNFPPRFSGLQFPNYSSELNVNALELDDSALYLCASSTGLAGGIYTGELFFGEGSRLTVL.

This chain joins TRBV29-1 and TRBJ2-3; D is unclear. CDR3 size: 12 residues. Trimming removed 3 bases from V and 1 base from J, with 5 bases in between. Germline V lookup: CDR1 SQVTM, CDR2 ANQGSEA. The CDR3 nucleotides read TGCAGCGTTGATACGGGCACAGATACGCAGTATTTT. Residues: CSVDTGTDTQYF.

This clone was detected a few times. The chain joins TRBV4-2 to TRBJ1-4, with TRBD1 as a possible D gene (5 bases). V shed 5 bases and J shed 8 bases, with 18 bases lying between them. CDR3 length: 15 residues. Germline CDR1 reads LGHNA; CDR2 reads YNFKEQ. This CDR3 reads CASSLGDPKREKLFF. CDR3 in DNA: TGTGCCAGCAGCTTAGGGGACCCTAAACGAGAAAAACTGTTTTTT.

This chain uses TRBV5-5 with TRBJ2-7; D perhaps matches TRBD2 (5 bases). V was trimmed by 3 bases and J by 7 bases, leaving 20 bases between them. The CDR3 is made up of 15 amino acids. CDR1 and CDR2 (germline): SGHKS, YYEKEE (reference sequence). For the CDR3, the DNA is TGTGCCAGCAGCTATTCGCCGGCGACTAACGAGGAGCAGTACTTC. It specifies CASSYSPATNEEQYF.

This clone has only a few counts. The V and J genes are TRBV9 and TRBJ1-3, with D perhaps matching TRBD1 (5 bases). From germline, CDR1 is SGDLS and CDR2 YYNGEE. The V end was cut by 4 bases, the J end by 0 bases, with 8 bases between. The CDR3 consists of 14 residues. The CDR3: CASSMDTSGNTIYF. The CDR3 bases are TGTGCCAGCAGCATGGACACCTCTGGAAACACCATATATTTT.

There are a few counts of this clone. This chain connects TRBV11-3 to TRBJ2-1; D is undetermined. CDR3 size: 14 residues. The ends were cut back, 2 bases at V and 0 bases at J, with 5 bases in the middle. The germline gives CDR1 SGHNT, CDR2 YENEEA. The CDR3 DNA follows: TGTGCCAGCAGCTTAACGAGCTCCTACAATGAGCAGTTCTTC. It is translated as CASSLTSSYNEQFF.

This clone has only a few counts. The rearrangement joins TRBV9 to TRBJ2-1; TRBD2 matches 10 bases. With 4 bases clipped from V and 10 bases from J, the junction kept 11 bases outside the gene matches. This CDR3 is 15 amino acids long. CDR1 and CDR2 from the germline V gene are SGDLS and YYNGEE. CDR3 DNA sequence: TGTGCCAGCAGCCCGACCGGGACTAGCGTACTAGAGCAGTTCTTC. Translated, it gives CASSPTGTSVLEQFF.

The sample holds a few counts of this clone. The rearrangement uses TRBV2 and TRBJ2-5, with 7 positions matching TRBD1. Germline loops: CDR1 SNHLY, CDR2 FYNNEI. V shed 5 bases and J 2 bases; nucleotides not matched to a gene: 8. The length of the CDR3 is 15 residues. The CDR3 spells CASSSLMTGQETQYF. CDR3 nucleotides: TGTGCCAGCAGTAGTCTAATGACAGGGCAAGAGACCCAGTACTTC.

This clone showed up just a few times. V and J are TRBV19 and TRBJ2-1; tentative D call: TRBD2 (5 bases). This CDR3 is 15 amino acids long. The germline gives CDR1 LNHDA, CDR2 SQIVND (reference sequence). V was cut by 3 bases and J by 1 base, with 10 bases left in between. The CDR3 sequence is CASSITRVSYNEQFF. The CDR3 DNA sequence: TGTGCCAGTAGTATCACTAGGGTATCCTACAATGAGCAGTTCTTC.

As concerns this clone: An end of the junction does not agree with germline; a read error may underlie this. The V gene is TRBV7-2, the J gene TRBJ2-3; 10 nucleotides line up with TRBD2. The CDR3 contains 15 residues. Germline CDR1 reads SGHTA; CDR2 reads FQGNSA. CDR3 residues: CASSLAGVRTDTQYF. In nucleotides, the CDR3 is TGTGCCAGCAGCCTAGCGGGAGTGAGAACAGATACGCAGTATTTT.

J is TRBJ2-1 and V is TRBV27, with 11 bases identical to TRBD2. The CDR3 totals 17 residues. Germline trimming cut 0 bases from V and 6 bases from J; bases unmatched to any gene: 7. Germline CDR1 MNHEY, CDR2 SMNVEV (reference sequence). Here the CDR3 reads CASSLSPTTSGGNEQFF. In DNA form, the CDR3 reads TGTGCCAGCAGTTTATCCCCTACTACTAGCGGGGGCAATGAGCAGTTCTTC.

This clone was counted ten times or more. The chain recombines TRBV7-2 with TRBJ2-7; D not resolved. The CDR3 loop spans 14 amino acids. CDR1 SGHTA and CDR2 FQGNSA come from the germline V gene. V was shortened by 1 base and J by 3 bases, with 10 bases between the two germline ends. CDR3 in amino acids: CASSLGGTGYEQYF. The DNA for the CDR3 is TGTGCCAGCAGCTTAGGAGGAACGGGCTACGAGCAGTACTTC.

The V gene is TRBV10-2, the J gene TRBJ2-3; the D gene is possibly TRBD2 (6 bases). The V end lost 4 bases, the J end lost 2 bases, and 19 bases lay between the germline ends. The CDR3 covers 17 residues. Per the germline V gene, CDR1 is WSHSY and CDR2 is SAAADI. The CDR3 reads CASSVGSGRTITDTQYF. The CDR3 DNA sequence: TGCGCCAGCAGTGTCGGGAGCGGGCGGACAATCACAGATACGCAGTATTTT.

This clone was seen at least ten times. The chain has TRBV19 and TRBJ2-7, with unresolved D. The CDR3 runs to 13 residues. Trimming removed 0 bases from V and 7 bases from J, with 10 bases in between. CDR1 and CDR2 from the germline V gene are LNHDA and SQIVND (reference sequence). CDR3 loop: CASSIDPRAEQYF. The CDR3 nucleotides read TGTGCCAGTAGTATAGATCCACGGGCGGAGCAGTACTTC.

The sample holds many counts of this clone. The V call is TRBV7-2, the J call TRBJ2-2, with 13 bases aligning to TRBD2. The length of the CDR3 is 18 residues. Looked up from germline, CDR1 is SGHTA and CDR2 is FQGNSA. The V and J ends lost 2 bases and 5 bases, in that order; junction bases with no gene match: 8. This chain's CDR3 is CASSLSTSGRLRTGELFF. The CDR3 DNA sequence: TGTGCCAGCAGCTTATCGACTAGCGGGAGGTTACGTACCGGGGAGCTGTTTTTT.

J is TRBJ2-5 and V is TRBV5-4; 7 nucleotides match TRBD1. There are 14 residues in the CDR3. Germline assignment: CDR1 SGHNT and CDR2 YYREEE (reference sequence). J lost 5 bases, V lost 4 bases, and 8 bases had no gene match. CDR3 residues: CASSRRQTGETQYF. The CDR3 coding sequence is TGTGCCAGCAGCCGAAGGCAGACAGGGGAGACCCAGTACTTC. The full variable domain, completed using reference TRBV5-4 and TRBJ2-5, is ETGVTQSPTHLIKTRGQQVTLRCSSQSGHNTVSWYQQALGQGPQFIFQYYREEENGRGNFPPRFSGLQFPNYSSELNVNALELDDSALYLCASSRRQTGETQYFGPGTRLLVL.

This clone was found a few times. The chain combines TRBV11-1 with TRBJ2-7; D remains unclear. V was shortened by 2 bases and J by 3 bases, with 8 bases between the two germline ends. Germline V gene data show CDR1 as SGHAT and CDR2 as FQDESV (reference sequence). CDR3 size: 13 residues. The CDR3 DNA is TGTGCCAGCAGCTTAAGGGCCGGCTACGAGCAGTACTTC. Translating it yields CASSLRAGYEQYF.

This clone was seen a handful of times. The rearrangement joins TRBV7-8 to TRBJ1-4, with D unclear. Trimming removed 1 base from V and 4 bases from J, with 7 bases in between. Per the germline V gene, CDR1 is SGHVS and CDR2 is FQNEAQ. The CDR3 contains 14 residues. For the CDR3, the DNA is TGTGCCAGCAGCTTAGAGGCCAGTAATGAAAAACTGTTTTTT. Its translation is CASSLEASNEKLFF.

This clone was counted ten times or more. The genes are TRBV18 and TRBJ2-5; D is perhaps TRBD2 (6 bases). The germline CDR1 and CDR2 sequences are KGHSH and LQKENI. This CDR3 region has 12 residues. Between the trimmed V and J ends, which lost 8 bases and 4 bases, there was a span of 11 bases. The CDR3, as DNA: TGTGCCAGCGGAGGGATGAGAGAGACCCAGTACTTC. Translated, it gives CASGGMRETQYF. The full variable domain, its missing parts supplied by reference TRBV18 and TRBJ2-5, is NAGVMQNPRHLVRRRGQEARLRCSPMKGHSHVYWYRQLPEEGLKFMVYLQKENIIDESGMPKERFSAEFPKEGPSILRIQQVVRGDSAAYFCASGGMRETQYFGPGTRLLVL.

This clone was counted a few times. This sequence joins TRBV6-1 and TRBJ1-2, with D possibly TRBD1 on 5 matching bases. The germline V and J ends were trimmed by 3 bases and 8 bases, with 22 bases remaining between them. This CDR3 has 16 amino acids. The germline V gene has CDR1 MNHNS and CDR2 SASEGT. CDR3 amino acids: CASSDDLGGRARGYTF. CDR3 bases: TGTGCCAGCAGTGATGACCTTGGTGGCAGGGCTCGCGGCTACACCTTC.

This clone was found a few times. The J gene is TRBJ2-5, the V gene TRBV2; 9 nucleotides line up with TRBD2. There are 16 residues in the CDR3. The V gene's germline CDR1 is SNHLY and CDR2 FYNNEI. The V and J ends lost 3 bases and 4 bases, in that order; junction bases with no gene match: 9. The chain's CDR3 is CASSDSAGGPVETQYF. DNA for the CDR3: TGTGCCAGCAGTGACAGTGCGGGAGGGCCCGTAGAGACCCAGTACTTC.

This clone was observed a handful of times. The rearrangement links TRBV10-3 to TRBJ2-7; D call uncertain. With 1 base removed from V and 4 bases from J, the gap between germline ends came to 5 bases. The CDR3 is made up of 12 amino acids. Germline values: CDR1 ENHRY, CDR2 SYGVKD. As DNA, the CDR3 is TGTGCCATCAGTGAGTGGGGTTACGAGCAGTACTTC. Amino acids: CAISEWGYEQYF.

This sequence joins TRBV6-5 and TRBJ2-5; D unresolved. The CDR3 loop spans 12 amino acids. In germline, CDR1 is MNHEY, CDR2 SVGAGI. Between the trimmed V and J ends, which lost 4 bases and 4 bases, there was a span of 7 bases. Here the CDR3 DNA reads TGTGCCAGCAGTTCGAGTGCAGAGACCCAGTACTTC. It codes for CASSSSAETQYF.